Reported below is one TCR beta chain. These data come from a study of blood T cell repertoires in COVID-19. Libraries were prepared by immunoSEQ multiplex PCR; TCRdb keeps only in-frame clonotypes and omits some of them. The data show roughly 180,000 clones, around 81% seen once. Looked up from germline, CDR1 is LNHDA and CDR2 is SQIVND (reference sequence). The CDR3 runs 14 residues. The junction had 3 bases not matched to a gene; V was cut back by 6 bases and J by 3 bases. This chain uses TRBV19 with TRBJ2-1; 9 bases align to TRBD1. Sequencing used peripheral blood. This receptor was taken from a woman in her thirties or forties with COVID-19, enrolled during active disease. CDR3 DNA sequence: TGTGCCAGTAGACCGGGACAGGGCTACAATGAGCAGTTCTTC. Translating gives CASRPGQGYNEQFF.